These T cell receptor beta chains were read from a single sample in a study. One entry per CDR3 protein, called by TCRdb with MiXCR from the 5' RACE reads. Of about 840 distinct CDR3 sequences in the sample, roughly 9.2% were seen once. Sequenced input: total memory T cells from blood PBMCs. These TCRs come from a male donor with HIV. CDR3s include the opening cysteine and the closing phenylalanine or tryptophan. The D gene is left open where the match is weak. Where a row states a size, it is once, few, many or the class of an expanded clone; other rows omit it.

d_call | j_call | clone_size | v_call | cdr3_nt | cdr3_aa
- | TRBJ2-2 | - | TRBV6-1 | TGTGCCAGCAGCCGCTATCCCGTGGTGAAAACCGGGGAGCTGTTTTTT | CASSRYPVVKTGELFF
TRBD2 | TRBJ2-1 | few | TRBV7-9 | TGTGCCAGCAGCTTAGGACTAGCAATAAATGAGCAGTTCTTC | CASSLGLAINEQFF
- | TRBJ1-6 | few | TRBV28 | TGTGCCACCGCCCCCTCAATATATTCACCCCTCCACTTT | CATAPSIYSPLHF
- | TRBJ1-1 | - | TRBV15 | TGTGCCACCAGCACGGACACCCCAAGAAGGGCTGAAGCTTTCTTT | CATSTDTPRRAEAFF
TRBD2 | TRBJ2-1 | - | TRBV6-9 | TGTGCCAGCAGTTATTCAATGGGCGGGGGACGGGGTGAGCAGTTCTTC | CASSYSMGGGRGEQFF
TRBD2 | TRBJ2-3 | few | TRBV9 | TGTGCCAGCAGCGAAAGACTAGCGGGGCCCACAGATACGCAGTATTTT | CASSERLAGPTDTQYF
- | TRBJ1-6 | - | TRBV6-5 | TGTGCCAGCAGTTACTCGGGGGTCTATAATTCACCCCTCCACTTT | CASSYSGVYNSPLHF
- | TRBJ2-3 | - | TRBV6-1 | TGTGCCAGCAGACTACGGGGGACCACAGATACGCAGTATTTT | CASRLRGTTDTQYF
- | TRBJ2-7 | few | TRBV6-1 | TGTGCCAGCGCCCCAGGTTTATACGAGCAGTACTTC | CASAPGLYEQYF
TRBD2 | TRBJ2-7 | few | TRBV6-2/TRBV6-3 | TGTGCCAGCAGTTACACCCCGGGACTAGCCGGGAACGGATACGAGCAGTACTTC | CASSYTPGLAGNGYEQYF
- | TRBJ2-1 | - | TRBV29-1 | TGCAGCGTGCGAATGGGGGGGCACAATGAGCAGTTCTTC | CSVRMGGHNEQFF
TRBD2 | TRBJ2-3 | - | TRBV6-1 | TGTGCCAGCAGCTGGACTAGCGGGAGGGATACGCAGTATTTT | CASSWTSGRDTQYF
TRBD2 | TRBJ2-3 | - | TRBV24-1 | TGTGCCACCCGGCGGGAGGCGTCGGATACGCAGTATTTT | CATRREASDTQYF
- | TRBJ2-3 | - | TRBV6-5 | TGTGCCAGCCATAGTGTGGCGGCCACAGATACGCAGTATTTT | CASHSVAATDTQYF
- | TRBJ1-6 | - | TRBV15 | TGTGCCACCAGCAGAGACAGTGGGAATAATTCACCCCTCCACTTT | CATSRDSGNNSPLHF
- | TRBJ2-7 | - | TRBV6-2/TRBV6-3 | TGTGCCAGCAGTACTCGACGGACGGAGCAGTACTTC | CASSTRRTEQYF